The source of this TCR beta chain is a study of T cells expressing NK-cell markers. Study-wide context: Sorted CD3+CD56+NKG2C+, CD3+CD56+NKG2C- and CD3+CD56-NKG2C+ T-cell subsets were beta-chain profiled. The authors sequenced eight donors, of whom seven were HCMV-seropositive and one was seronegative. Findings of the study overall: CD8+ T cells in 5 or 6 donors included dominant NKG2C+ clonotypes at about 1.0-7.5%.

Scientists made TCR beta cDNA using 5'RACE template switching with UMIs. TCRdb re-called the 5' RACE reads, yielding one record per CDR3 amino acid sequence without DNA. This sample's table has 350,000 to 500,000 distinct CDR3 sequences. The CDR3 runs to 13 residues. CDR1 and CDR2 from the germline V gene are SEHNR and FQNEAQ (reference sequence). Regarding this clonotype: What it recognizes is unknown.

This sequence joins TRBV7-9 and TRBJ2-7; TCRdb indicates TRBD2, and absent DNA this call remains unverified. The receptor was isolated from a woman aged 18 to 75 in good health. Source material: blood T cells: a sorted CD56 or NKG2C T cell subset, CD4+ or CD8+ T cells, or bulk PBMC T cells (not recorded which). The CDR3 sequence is CASSFEAGVEQYF.